These 31 T cell receptor beta chains came from one sample sequenced in a study of T-cell memory formation after mild COVID-19. TCRdb itself ran the 5' RACE reads through MiXCR, one entry per CDR3 protein. The sample shows tens of thousands of distinct CDR3 sequences, approximately 8.3% of them seen only once. Source material: PBMCs or a T cell subset sorted from them (not recorded which). These receptors came from a man between 18 and 29 years old who had mild COVID-19 (a few samples of this study predate the infection). Cell type and time point are not known.

This clonotype was detected ten times or more. The V call is TRBV7-9, the J call TRBJ2-3; 11 nucleotides align to TRBD2. V lost 3 bases and J lost 5; bases outside the gene matches: 10. Germline-derived CDR1 and CDR2 are SEHNR and FQNEAQ (reference sequence). CDR3 length: 17 amino acids. The chain's CDR3 is CASSFARLAGSVDTQYF. The DNA for the CDR3 is TGTGCCAGCAGCTTCGCTAGACTAGCGGGGTCGGTAGATACGCAGTATTTT.

This clonotype showed up many times. The genes are TRBV18 and TRBJ2-5; 10 bases agree with TRBD2. Germline loops: CDR1 KGHSH, CDR2 LQKENI. J lost 2 bases, V lost 4 bases, and 4 bases had no gene match. This CDR3 has 15 residues. The CDR3 sequence is CASSRTSGGQETQYF. In DNA form, the CDR3 reads TGTGCCAGCTCACGGACTAGCGGAGGACAAGAGACCCAGTACTTC.

This clonotype was observed a few times. This chain joins TRBV18 and TRBJ1-4; TRBD1 aligns across 12 bases. Germline lookup yields CDR1 KGHSH and CDR2 LQKENI. J gave up 6 bases and V 4 bases, and 9 bases lay outside the gene matches. The CDR3 extends over 17 amino acids. The CDR3 loop is CASSRNRDRGPDEKLFF. In DNA form, the CDR3 reads TGTGCCAGCTCACGAAACCGGGACAGGGGGCCGGATGAAAAACTGTTTTTT.

This clonotype was detected ten times or more. The V and J genes are TRBV5-6 and TRBJ2-3; 7 nucleotides line up with TRBD2. Germline values: CDR1 SGHDT, CDR2 YYEEEE. V was clipped by 0 bases and J by 6 bases; unmatched bases: 7. The length of the CDR3 is 15 residues. Written as DNA, the CDR3 is TGTGCCAGCAGCTTGGACGCCCTGCGGGGGGATACGCAGTATTTT. Translating gives CASSLDALRGDTQYF.

This clonotype was seen repeatedly, ten times or more. The chain couples TRBV7-2 to TRBJ1-5, with 11 bases lining up with TRBD1. This CDR3 spans 17 amino acids. Germline V gives CDR1 SGHTA, CDR2 FQGNSA. The trim removed 5 bases at V and 7 bases at J, leaving 13 bases unmatched. The CDR3 sequence is CASSQSGTGGRGQPQHF. CDR3 nucleotide sequence: TGTGCCAGCAGCCAATCGGGGACAGGGGGTCGTGGACAGCCCCAGCATTTT.

Turning to this clonotype: Just one base apart from a much larger clone, this may be a read error. This chain links TRBV4-3 with TRBJ2-2, with D perhaps assigned TRBD1 or TRBD2 (5 bases each). In germline, CDR1 is LGHNA, CDR2 YSLEER. The CDR3 runs to 16 residues. CDR3 sequence (DNA): TGCGCCAGCAGCCAAGATGGCAGGGTGAACACCGGGGAGCTGATTTTT. Protein product: CASSQDGRVNTGELIF.

This clonotype has at least ten counts. The V gene is TRBV29-1, the J gene TRBJ2-7, with TRBD1 matching 8 bases. With V trimmed by 5 bases and J by 5 bases, 2 bases remained unmatched. CDR3 length: 11 residues. Per the germline V gene, CDR1 is SQVTM and CDR2 is ANQGSEA. Here the CDR3 reads CSVTQGDEQYV. DNA for the CDR3: TGCAGCGTTACACAGGGGGACGAGCAGTACGTC.

This clonotype was counted ten times or more. The chain employs TRBV24-1 and TRBJ2-3, with 7 bases aligning to TRBD2. The length of the CDR3 is 15 residues. V dropped 5 bases and J dropped 4; count of bases not matched to a gene: 8. Germline V gene lookup returns CDR1 KGHDR and CDR2 SFDVKD. The CDR3: CATSGGGRGADTQYF. The CDR3 region has the DNA TGTGCCACCAGTGGGGGAGGGAGAGGGGCAGATACGCAGTATTTT.

The table lists this clonotype with many counts. The V and J genes are TRBV4-1 and TRBJ2-2; D may be TRBD1 (5 bases). The CDR3 spans 16 residues. Trimming left V 2 bases short and J 3 bases short, with 13 bases between. The germline gives CDR1 MGHRA, CDR2 YSYEKL. The CDR3 loop is CASSQTPGAYTGELFF. In nucleotides, the CDR3 is TGCGCCAGCAGCCAAACCCCTGGGGCGTACACCGGGGAGCTGTTTTTT.

In its sample, this clonotype ranks as medium-sized. The gene calls are TRBV5-1 and TRBJ2-5, with TRBD2 matching over 11 bases. Trimming removed 5 bases from V and 6 bases from J; junction bases left unmatched: 6. Germline CDR1 SGHRS, CDR2 YFSETQ. The CDR3 extends over 14 amino acids. CDR3 DNA sequence: TGCGCCAGCAGGACCGGACTAGCGGGCCAGACCCAGTACTTC. Its translation: CASRTGLAGQTQYF.

This clonotype has a count of ten or more. J is TRBJ1-1 and V is TRBV27, with 7 positions matching TRBD1. Germline V gene lookup returns CDR1 MNHEY and CDR2 SMNVEV (reference sequence). The CDR3 spans 15 residues. V gave up 1 base and J gave up 5 bases; unmatched junction bases: 7. CDR3: CASSLFTGVETEAFF. DNA for the CDR3: TGTGCCAGCAGTTTATTTACAGGGGTGGAAACTGAAGCTTTCTTT.

There are many counts of this clonotype. The chain recombines TRBV20-1 with TRBJ2-1; maybe TRBD2 (7 bases). The CDR3 totals 16 residues. The germline CDR1 and CDR2 sequences are DFQATT and SNEGSKA (reference sequence). The V end was cut by 0 bases, the J end by 0 bases, with 12 bases between. CDR3 sequence: CSAREAGASSYNEQFF. The CDR3 nucleotides are TGCAGTGCTAGAGAGGCGGGGGCGAGCTCCTACAATGAGCAGTTCTTC.

This clonotype was observed at least ten times. The chain couples TRBV4-3 to TRBJ1-6; no reliable D call. The CDR3 consists of 15 residues. Germline V CDR1 and CDR2: LGHNA, YSLEER. Deletions cut 0 bases from V and 7 bases from J, with 10 bases between. The DNA for the CDR3 is TGCGCCAGCAGCCAAGATCCAGGCTGGAATTCACCCCTCCACTTT. Amino acids: CASSQDPGWNSPLHF.

This clonotype was seen many times. The chain uses TRBV6-5 and TRBJ1-4; possibly TRBD1 for D (5 bases). Germline V gives CDR1 MNHEY, CDR2 SVGAGI. The CDR3 runs 15 residues. V was pared by 6 bases and J by 5 bases, with 16 bases between. The CDR3 loop reads CASSNWGGANEKLFF. Here the CDR3 DNA reads TGTGCCAGCAGCAACTGGGGGGGTGCAAATGAAAAACTGTTTTTT.

This clonotype was counted many times. This CDR3 reads CASSEGLAGGPDTQYF. For the CDR3, the DNA is TGTGCCAGCAGTGAGGGACTAGCGGGGGGGCCAGATACGCAGTATTTT. J is TRBJ2-3 and V is TRBV6-4; the match to TRBD2 covers 16 bases. Germline V gene sequence: CDR1 MRHNA, CDR2 SNTAGT. The CDR3 is 16 residues long. Losses at the gene ends were 3 bases for V and 4 bases for J; bases not matched to a gene: 1.

The chain is built from TRBV28 and TRBJ1-6; possibly TRBD1 for D (6 bases). Trimming pared 6 bases from V and 7 bases from J, leaving 19 bases between. The CDR3 extends over 16 amino acids. Germline CDR1 and CDR2: MDHEN and SYDVKM. CDR3 protein: CASSRWVGGWNSPLHF. The CDR3 DNA follows: TGTGCCAGCAGCCGGTGGGTAGGGGGATGGAATTCACCCCTCCACTTT.

This clonotype was seen a few times. The rearrangement uses TRBV3-1 and TRBJ1-2, with D hard to call. V lost 0 bases and J 4 bases, leaving 9 bases between the germline ends. The CDR3 spans 14 residues. From germline, CDR1 is LGHDT and CDR2 YNNKEL (reference sequence). CDR3 sequence: CASSQDYRPYGYTF. Written as DNA, the CDR3 is TGTGCCAGCAGCCAAGACTACAGACCCTATGGCTACACCTTC.

The table lists this clonotype with many counts. The rearrangement uses TRBV4-1 and TRBJ2-7; the D is unclear. The CDR3 runs to 13 residues. The V gene lost 1 base and the J gene lost 6 bases, with 10 bases spanning the gap. The germline CDR1 and CDR2 sequences are MGHRA and YSYEKL. The CDR3 region has the DNA TGCGCCAGCAGCCAAGTTATACATGGCGAGCAGTACGTC. Translation: CASSQVIHGEQYV.

This rearrangement joins TRBV28 to TRBJ2-5; D unresolved. The CDR3 is 14 amino acids. Germline V gives CDR1 MDHEN, CDR2 SYDVKM. Trimming removed 1 base from V and 5 bases from J, with 11 bases in between. CDR3 in amino acids: CASSLLRQSETQYF. The CDR3 DNA reads TGTGCCAGCAGTTTATTGAGGCAGAGCGAGACCCAGTACTTC.

This clonotype was recorded many times. The chain is built from TRBV7-3 and TRBJ2-2, with unresolved D. V shed 1 base and J shed 2 bases, with 5 bases lying between them. Germline V gives CDR1 SGHTA, CDR2 FQGTGA. This CDR3 region has 14 residues. Here the CDR3 reads CASSLNSNTGELFF. For the CDR3, the DNA is TGTGCCAGCAGCTTAAATTCAAACACCGGGGAGCTGTTTTTT.

In this sample, this clonotype turned up many times. The chain combines TRBV4-1 with TRBJ1-1, with D uncertain. This CDR3 comprises 15 residues. V was shortened by 1 base and J by 5 bases, with 14 bases between the two germline ends. The germline CDR1 and CDR2 sequences are MGHRA and YSYEKL. As DNA, the CDR3 is TGCGCCAGCAGCCAAGCTGGTGGCAGGTCGACTGAAGCTTTCTTT. It yields the protein CASSQAGGRSTEAFF.

This clonotype was detected many times. This rearrangement joins TRBV12-3 or TRBV12-4 to TRBJ2-2; unclear D gene. The V and J ends lost 0 bases and 1 base respectively, with 6 bases between them. The CDR3 is 15 residues long. The DNA for the CDR3 is TGTGCCAGCAGTTTAGCGGGAAGGAACACCGGGGAGCTGTTTTTT. Residues: CASSLAGRNTGELFF.

This clonotype came up many times. This rearrangement joins TRBV6-5 to TRBJ2-7, with 8 positions matching TRBD1. CDR1 and CDR2 from the germline V gene are MNHEY and SVGAGI. Trimming cost V 4 bases and J 6 bases; bases outside gene matches: 11. The CDR3 consists of 15 residues. The DNA for the CDR3 is TGTGCCAGCAGTTTCCGAGCTACAGGGGGTGGCGAGCAGTACGTC. Translating it yields CASSFRATGGGEQYV.

At least ten counts were recorded for this clonotype. V and J are TRBV28 and TRBJ1-4; D is undetermined. Trimming stripped 2 bases from V and 3 bases from J, with 7 bases between. The CDR3 has 14 residues. Germline lookup yields CDR1 MDHEN and CDR2 SYDVKM. The CDR3 sequence: CASSLTGANEKLFF. In DNA form, the CDR3 reads TGTGCCAGCAGTTTAACCGGGGCTAATGAAAAACTGTTTTTT.

This clonotype came up many times. The DNA for the CDR3 is TGTGCCAGCAAGGGGGCTTTCTTT. This encodes CASKGAFF. The rearrangement uses TRBV3-2 and TRBJ1-1; the D call of TRBD1 is as the table states it, not checked on the DNA. TRBV3-2 is noted as a pseudogene. The CDR3 consists of 8 residues.

The chain has TRBV5-4 and TRBJ2-5; no reliable D call. This CDR3 is built from 13 residues. Germline V gives CDR1 SGHNT, CDR2 YYREEE (reference sequence). V dropped 0 bases and J dropped 0 bases, with 3 bases sitting between them. CDR3 sequence: CASSLVNQETQYF. The CDR3 bases are TGTGCCAGCAGCTTGGTGAACCAAGAGACCCAGTACTTC.

Many counts were recorded for this clonotype. This chain joins TRBV5-5 and TRBJ2-5; the match to TRBD1 covers 8 bases. Germline values: CDR1 SGHKS, CDR2 YYEKEE (reference sequence). The CDR3 loop spans 14 amino acids. After removal of 2 bases from V and 4 bases from J, the junction contained 4 bases not matched to a gene. The CDR3 region has the DNA TGTGCCAGCAGCTTCAGGGGGCCGGGAGAGACCCAGTACTTC. This gives the protein CASSFRGPGETQYF.

At least ten counts were recorded for this clonotype. The gene calls are TRBV6-2 or TRBV6-3 and TRBJ2-7, with a weak D call TRBD1 (5 bases). The CDR3 contains 15 residues. Looked up from germline, CDR1 is MNHEY and CDR2 is SVGEGT. V gave up 6 bases and J gave up 2 bases, with 17 bases separating them. The CDR3 spells CASSFQDGATYEQYV. The CDR3 DNA sequence: TGTGCCAGCAGCTTTCAGGATGGGGCTACCTACGAGCAGTACGTC.

The chain recombines TRBV6-5 with TRBJ2-2, with a possible D match to TRBD2 (6 bases). CDR3 size: 13 residues. CDR1 is MNHEY, CDR2 SVGAGI, per germline. V was clipped by 8 bases and J by 3 bases, with 10 bases between them. DNA for the CDR3: TGTGCCAGCTGGCGGGGAGACACCGGGGAGCTGTTTTTT. As protein: CASWRGDTGELFF.

The V call is TRBV20-1, the J call TRBJ2-5; D is unresolved. CDR1 and CDR2 (germline): DFQATT, SNEGSKA (reference sequence). The CDR3 runs to 15 residues. Trimming pared 1 base from V and 0 bases from J, leaving 12 bases between. The CDR3 nucleotides read TGCAGTGCTAGAGTCTTAGCAGCGTACCAAGAGACCCAGTACTTC. Amino acids: CSARVLAAYQETQYF.

The chain is built from TRBV5-4 and TRBJ2-1; either TRBD1 or TRBD2 may fit D (5 bases each). V was cut by 7 bases and J by 3 bases, with 17 bases left in between. The CDR3 contains 15 residues. Germline V gene sequence: CDR1 SGHNT, CDR2 YYREEE (reference sequence). The CDR3 DNA reads TGTGCCAGCCAGGGTCCAGAGGGAATCTACAATGAGCAGTTCTTC. It specifies CASQGPEGIYNEQFF.